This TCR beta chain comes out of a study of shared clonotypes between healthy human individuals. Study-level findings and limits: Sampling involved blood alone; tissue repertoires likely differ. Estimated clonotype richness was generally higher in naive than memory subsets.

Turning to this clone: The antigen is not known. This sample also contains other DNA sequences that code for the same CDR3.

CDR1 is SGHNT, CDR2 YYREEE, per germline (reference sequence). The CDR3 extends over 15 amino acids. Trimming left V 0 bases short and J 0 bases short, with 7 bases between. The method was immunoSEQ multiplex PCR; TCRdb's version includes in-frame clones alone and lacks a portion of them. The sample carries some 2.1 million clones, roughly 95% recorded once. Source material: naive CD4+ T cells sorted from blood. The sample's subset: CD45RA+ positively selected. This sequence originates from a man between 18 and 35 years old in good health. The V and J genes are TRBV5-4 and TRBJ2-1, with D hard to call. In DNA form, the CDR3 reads TGTGCCAGCAGCTTGGGCGGAAGCTCCTACAATGAGCAGTTCTTC. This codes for CASSLGGSSYNEQFF.